The sequence of this T cell receptor beta chain was determined in a study of blood T cells in healthy people across ages. Overall study context: Researchers report that template switching captured about one barcoded beta molecule per two T cells. General study findings and limits: Across the age range, TCR beta diversity per million T cells fell in a roughly linear way.

This clonotype was recorded only once. Antigen unknown. A second about 6 to 11 cycle PCR used barcoded and J-beta primers. Each CDR3 protein gets one entry after TCRdb re-called the 5' RACE reads with MiXCR. The table includes fewer than 950,000 distinct CDR3 sequences, about 48% detected once. The V and J ends lost 0 bases and 0 bases respectively, with 10 bases between them. There are 16 residues in the CDR3. Per germline, CDR1 SGHRS and CDR2 YFSETQ. The sequencing sample was made of blood. This receptor was taken from a man older than 75 in good health. The chain couples TRBV5-1 to TRBJ2-1; D is unresolved. The CDR3, as DNA: TGCGCCAGCAGCTTGGAGATGGCAAGCTCCTACAATGAGCAGTTCTTC. Translated: CASSLEMASSYNEQFF.